Listed here are 27 T cell receptor beta chains from one sample, sequenced in a study of T cells in Graves' hyperthyroidism and ophthalmopathy. RNA transcripts served as the template for amplifying TCR beta CDR3 regions. A first-round RT-PCR of the TCR CDR3 used the HTBI primer set. TCRdb analysed the multiplex PCR reads with MiXCR anew, one entry per CDR3 protein. The sample contains a few hundred thousand distinct CDR3 sequences, about 16% of which appear only once. The sequenced material came from blood. These receptors originate from a woman in her sixties with Graves' ophthalmopathy.

In its sample, this clonotype was seen a few times. The chain is built from TRBV19 and TRBJ1-5; D is ambiguous. The CDR3 is 16 amino acids. With 5 bases removed from V and 1 base from J, the gap between germline ends came to 15 bases. The germline V gene encodes CDR1 LNHDA and CDR2 SQIVND (reference sequence). The CDR3 loop reads CASSSPRQWSNQPQHF. CDR3 in DNA: TGTGCCAGTAGTTCCCCCCGACAATGGAGCAATCAGCCCCAGCATTTT.

Details on this clonotype: A read error may be the cause here, since a much bigger clone is one base away. V is TRBV11-1 and J is TRBJ2-1, with 10 bases aligning to TRBD1. Germline V gene sequence: CDR1 SGHAT, CDR2 FQDESV (reference sequence). This CDR3 is 17 amino acids long. With 5 bases clipped from V and 3 bases from J, the junction kept 10 bases outside the gene matches. The CDR3 DNA is TGTGCCAGCAGCCATACCAGCGGGACAGGGGACTACAATGAGCAGTTCTTC. It codes for CASSHTSGTGDYNEQFF.

This clonotype was detected many times. This rearrangement joins TRBV27 to TRBJ2-1; D unresolved. The CDR3 runs to 12 residues. The germline V gene encodes CDR1 MNHEY and CDR2 SMNVEV (reference sequence). Trimming cost V 3 bases and J 9 bases, with 9 bases left between them. For the CDR3, the DNA is TGTGCCAGCAGTTTCCGAGTTCCTGAGCAGTTCTTC. Its translation is CASSFRVPEQFF.

This chain joins TRBV30 and TRBJ1-1; possible D gene TRBD1, 5 bases. The CDR3 contains 13 residues. Germline V lookup: CDR1 GTSNPN, CDR2 SVGIG (reference sequence). V gave up 1 base and J gave up 2 bases, with 8 bases separating them. The CDR3 DNA reads TGTGCCTGGAGTGGACAGCCTAACACTGAAGCTTTCTTT. This gives the protein CAWSGQPNTEAFF.

This clonotype was counted between two and nine times. The chain carries TRBV4-1 and TRBJ2-5; TRBD2 aligns across 10 bases. Germline CDR1 MGHRA, CDR2 YSYEKL. V lost 2 bases to trimming and J lost 1 base; unmatched junction nucleotides: 4. The CDR3 has 16 residues. Here the CDR3 DNA reads TGCGCCAGCAGCCAATTCGGACTAGCGGCCCAAGAGACCCAGTACTTC. Translating gives CASSQFGLAAQETQYF.

The V call is TRBV6-1, the J call TRBJ1-5, with D uncertain. Germline V lookup: CDR1 MNHNS, CDR2 SASEGT. The CDR3 contains 13 residues. Trimming cost V 7 bases and J 7 bases, with 14 bases left between them. CDR3 sequence reads: CASNPMAGQPQHF. The CDR3 region has the DNA TGTGCCAGCAATCCCATGGCCGGACAGCCCCAGCATTTT.

The rearrangement joins TRBV11-2 to TRBJ2-7, with TRBD2 matching over 13 bases. Germline CDR1 SGHAT, CDR2 FQNNGV. After removal of 5 bases from V and 0 bases from J, the junction contained 13 bases not matched to a gene. This CDR3 has 19 residues. The CDR3, as DNA: TGTGCCAGCAGCCTTGGGTCGAGACTAGCGGGAGGCTTCTCCTACGAGCAGTACTTC. Translating gives CASSLGSRLAGGFSYEQYF.

This clonotype was counted ten times or more. J is TRBJ2-7 and V is TRBV6-1, with a possible D match to TRBD1 (6 bases). The CDR3 loop spans 16 amino acids. V lost 5 bases, J lost 0 bases, and 17 bases lay in between. The germline V gene has CDR1 MNHNS and CDR2 SASEGT. CDR3 sequence (DNA): TGTGCCAGCAGTTTCAGGCCGGGACAAAACTCCTACGAGCAGTACTTC. It specifies CASSFRPGQNSYEQYF.

Many counts were recorded for this clonotype. The rearrangement uses TRBV28 and TRBJ2-7; possible D gene TRBD1, 5 bases. V lost 3 bases to trimming and J lost 5 bases, with 17 bases between them. Germline CDR1 MDHEN, CDR2 SYDVKM. This CDR3 comprises 15 residues. Written as DNA, the CDR3 is TGTGCCAGCAGTTTGCTCACCCGCAGGGCCCACGAGCAGTACTTC. Translated, it gives CASSLLTRRAHEQYF.

In this sample, this clonotype turned up many times. The V and J genes are TRBV7-2 and TRBJ2-7; 10 bases are shared with TRBD2. After removal of 1 base from V and 3 bases from J, the junction contained 6 bases not matched to a gene. The length of the CDR3 is 16 residues. Germline V CDR1 and CDR2: SGHTA, FQGNSA. The chain's CDR3 is CASSLVSSGRSYEQYF. In nucleotides, the CDR3 is TGTGCCAGCAGCTTAGTCTCTAGCGGGAGAAGCTACGAGCAGTACTTC.

The genes are TRBV7-3 and TRBJ1-2; D is perhaps TRBD1 (5 bases). Trimming removed 3 bases from V and 2 bases from J, with 7 bases in between. CDR1 is SGHTA and CDR2 is FQGTGA in the germline V gene. The CDR3 is made up of 13 amino acids. The CDR3 DNA is TGTGCCAGCAGCTTTGAGGGGAACTATGGCTACACCTTC. Protein product: CASSFEGNYGYTF.

In its sample, this clonotype was seen many times. The chain has TRBV30 and TRBJ1-1; TRBD1 agrees at 8 bases. Losses at the gene ends were 4 bases for V and 2 bases for J; bases not matched to a gene: 3. CDR1 and CDR2 (germline): GTSNPN, SVGIG (reference sequence). CDR3 length equals 13 residues. The CDR3 sequence is CAWKQGANTEAFF. The CDR3 nucleotides are TGTGCCTGGAAGCAGGGGGCAAACACTGAAGCTTTCTTT.

This clonotype was observed many times. V usage is TRBV11-2 and J usage is TRBJ2-5; TRBD1 agrees at 7 bases. Germline-derived CDR1 and CDR2 are SGHAT and FQNNGV. After removal of 0 bases from V and 0 bases from J, the junction contained 10 bases not matched to a gene. CDR3 length: 18 residues. The CDR3 loop is CASSLDSLGQRYQETQYF. In DNA, the CDR3 is TGTGCCAGCAGCTTAGATAGTTTGGGACAGAGGTACCAAGAGACCCAGTACTTC.

This clonotype was seen at least ten times. The chain is built from TRBV3-1 and TRBJ2-1, with D tentatively TRBD2 (6 bases). V lost 7 bases, J lost 4 bases, and 8 bases lay in between. Per germline, CDR1 LGHDT and CDR2 YNNKEL (reference sequence). This CDR3 contains 12 residues. The CDR3 DNA reads TGTGCCAGCAAGGCGGGGTACAATGAGCAGTTCTTC. It encodes CASKAGYNEQFF.

The table lists this clonotype with a few counts. CDR3 loop: CASSVGRGNGELFF. The CDR3 coding sequence is TGTGCCAGCAGCGTAGGTCGGGGGAACGGGGAGCTGTTTTTT. V usage is TRBV9 and J usage is TRBJ2-2, with a possible D match to TRBD2 (6 bases). The CDR3 spans 14 residues. Between the trimmed V and J ends, which lost 0 bases and 7 bases, there was a span of 10 bases. The germline V gene encodes CDR1 SGDLS and CDR2 YYNGEE. Full variable domain (remainder filled in from reference TRBV9 and TRBJ2-2): DSGVTQTPKHLITATGQRVTLRCSPRSGDLSVYWYQQSLDQGLQFLIQYYNGEERAKGNILERFSAQQFPDLHSELNLSSLELGDSALYFCASSVGRGNGELFFGEGSRLTVL.

The chain uses TRBV28 and TRBJ1-6; D is perhaps TRBD1 (5 bases). V was trimmed by 2 bases and J by 9 bases, leaving 14 bases between them. Germline CDR1 is MDHEN and CDR2 is SYDVKM. The length of the CDR3 is 15 residues. CDR3 bases: TGTGCCAGCAGTTTACTACAGGCCCTGGGTTCACCCCTCCACTTT. Translated, it gives CASSLLQALGSPLHF.

This clonotype appeared a few times. The CDR3 nucleotides are TGCGCCAGCAGCTGGGGGTCTGAGGGGGGTGAGCAGTTCTTC. Protein: CASSWGSEGGEQFF. This sequence joins TRBV5-1 and TRBJ2-1, with D perhaps assigned TRBD1 or TRBD2 (6 bases each). This CDR3 is 14 amino acids long. Germline V gene sequence: CDR1 SGHRS, CDR2 YFSETQ. V lost 3 bases to trimming and J lost 9 bases, with 16 bases between them.

This clonotype was recorded at least ten times. The chain recombines TRBV4-1 with TRBJ2-4, with TRBD2 matching over 10 bases. V shed 2 bases, J shed 0 bases, and the junction held 4 bases outside the gene matches. CDR1 and CDR2 from the germline V gene are MGHRA and YSYEKL. The CDR3 spans 17 residues. The CDR3 nucleotides read TGCGCCAGCAGCCAACCACTAGCGGGGCGAGCCAAAAACATTCAGTACTTC. The encoded protein is CASSQPLAGRAKNIQYF.

The table lists this clonotype with a few counts. The rearrangement uses TRBV20-1 and TRBJ2-1; D may correspond to TRBD1 or TRBD2 (5 bases each). Germline CDR1 reads DFQATT; CDR2 reads SNEGSKA (reference sequence). V lost 6 bases and J lost 7, with 19 bases in between. CDR3 length equals 14 residues. CDR3 region: CSAPWGTELNEQFF. The CDR3 DNA is TGCAGTGCACCCTGGGGGACCGAACTAAATGAGCAGTTCTTC.

There are a few counts of this clonotype. This chain uses TRBV7-9 with TRBJ2-2; 8 bases line up with TRBD1. J gave up 3 bases and V 1 base, and 4 bases lay outside the gene matches. This CDR3 is 16 amino acids long. Germline values: CDR1 SEHNR, CDR2 FQNEAQ (reference sequence). The CDR3 DNA sequence: TGTGCCAGCAGCTTAGAGGGCAGGGGGCACACCGGGGAGCTGTTTTTT. Translated: CASSLEGRGHTGELFF.

This clonotype was recorded many times. V and J are TRBV7-2 and TRBJ1-4, with 7 bases matching TRBD1. The V segment lost 5 bases and the J segment 6 bases; nucleotides outside the gene matches: 6. CDR1 and CDR2 (germline): SGHTA, FQGNSA. The CDR3 length is 14 residues. CDR3 sequence: CASSVQGRDEKLFF. CDR3 bases: TGTGCCAGCAGCGTACAGGGGAGGGATGAAAAACTGTTTTTT.

This clonotype showed up many times. V gene TRBV6-1 combines with J gene TRBJ1-1; D is uncertain. The CDR3 has 13 amino acids. The germline V gene has CDR1 MNHNS and CDR2 SASEGT. Trimming removed 2 bases from V and 5 bases from J, with 9 bases in between. CDR3: CASSEFGRTEAFF. The CDR3, as DNA: TGTGCCAGCAGTGAATTCGGCAGGACTGAAGCTTTCTTT.

This clonotype was detected ten times or more. DNA for the CDR3: TGTGCCAGCAGTTTCGTGATTAGATTTGGGGCGAACACTGAAGCTTTCTTT. Protein product: CASSFVIRFGANTEAFF. The chain carries TRBV12-3 or TRBV12-4 and TRBJ1-1; D is possibly TRBD1 (5 bases). The CDR3 runs to 17 residues. Trimming removed 3 bases at V and 1 base at J, with 18 bases between.

This clonotype was picked up a small number of times. The rearrangement joins TRBV7-2 to TRBJ1-1, with 7 bases identical to TRBD1. Germline CDR1 SGHTA, CDR2 FQGNSA. With 2 bases clipped from V and 12 bases from J, the junction kept 12 bases outside the gene matches. The CDR3 is made up of 14 amino acids. The CDR3 region is CASSLLSTGDVTFF. CDR3 DNA: TGTGCCAGCAGCTTACTTTCCACAGGGGATGTAACTTTCTTT.

This clonotype occurred a few times. The chain combines TRBV28 with TRBJ1-3; the D is unclear. Germline V gene lookup returns CDR1 MDHEN and CDR2 SYDVKM. Trimming removed 3 bases from V and 2 bases from J, with 8 bases in between. The CDR3 sequence is 14 residues long. CDR3 protein: CASSFSTPGNTIYF. CDR3 in DNA: TGTGCCAGCAGTTTCTCCACCCCTGGAAACACCATATATTTT.

The chain joins TRBV6-5 to TRBJ2-5, with D possibly TRBD1 on 5 matching bases. The CDR3 loop spans 14 amino acids. Trimming cost V 2 bases and J 5 bases, with 12 bases left between them. Per the germline V gene, CDR1 is MNHEY and CDR2 is SVGAGI. CDR3 sequence (DNA): TGTGCCAGCAGTTACCCGGGCCCAGGGGAGACCCAGTACTTC. This sequence encodes CASSYPGPGETQYF.

This clonotype was picked up many times. The gene calls are TRBV12-3 or TRBV12-4 and TRBJ2-2, with 8 bases that match TRBD2. The CDR3 totals 15 residues. J lost 7 bases, V lost 8 bases, and 12 bases had no gene match. The CDR3 loop reads CASGNGTRFYGELFF. The DNA of the CDR3 is TGTGCCAGCGGTAACGGGACTAGATTTTACGGGGAGCTGTTTTTT.